This T cell receptor beta chain was recorded in a study of vaccination effects on CD4 cells after COVID-19. Looked up from germline, CDR1 is LGHDT and CDR2 is YNNKEL (reference sequence). The CDR3 loop spans 12 amino acids. Trimming left V 1 base short and J 18 bases short, with 13 bases between. The repertoire was sequenced with immunoSEQ multiplex PCR; TCRdb's copy has only in-frame clones and lacks some. The table includes under 65,000 clones, around 76% detected once. ViraFEST used viral peptide pools to expand antigen-specific CD4+ T cells before sequencing. After more than 8 days in culture, the CD4+ T cells were isolated. Between March and December 2020, the person had a SARS-CoV-2 infection that PCR confirmed. A density of around 2 million PBMC per well was used; these cells were cultured with about 10 IU/ml IL-2 and roughly 9.2 ug/ml peptides. Comments on this clone: Its specificity is unknown.

The chain couples TRBV3-1 (or the pseudogene TRBV3-2) to TRBJ2-6, with D maybe TRBD1 (6 bases). The specimen comprised CD4+ T cells from PBMCs cultured with HIV peptides, sampled before COVID-19 vaccination. Subset reported: HIV-1 Nef peptide pool negative control/reference culture. This clonotype originated in a human donor who had a prior SARS-CoV-2 infection. CDR3 in DNA: TGTGCCAGCAGCCAAGCAGGGGCAGCAGGGACTTTC. Amino acid sequence: CASSQAGAAGTF.